What follows is one TCR beta chain and its context. The antigen is unknown. The sample originates from a study of cytotoxic CD8 clonotypes in ibrutinib-treated CLL. Study-wide context: Over 10 relapsed/refractory, approximately 15 treatment-naive; approximately 18 IGHV unmutated. When averaged across all of the samples, the counts came to approximately 250,000 productive templates and about 89,000 productive rearrangements.

Study-wide findings and caveats: Higher circulating CD8+ T-cell counts strongly accompanied higher baseline clonality, above age-matched healthy donors. Sampling times differed between sustained-remission and progressing patients.

The V gene's germline CDR1 is SSHAT and CDR2 FNYEAQ (reference sequence). This CDR3 has 14 amino acids. V was shortened by 2 bases and J by 1 base, with 9 bases between the two germline ends. Method: immunoSEQ multiplex PCR; TCRdb's copy keeps in-frame clones and lacks some. The profile shows about 68,000 clones, 75% to 95% of them singletons. Sequencing was performed on PBMCs, taken after 12 months of ibrutinib treatment. The sequence derives from a human donor with chronic lymphocytic leukemia. The chain couples TRBV7-7 to TRBJ2-7; no clear D gene. The DNA for the CDR3 is TGTGCCAGCAGCTTAAACGAGGATTCCTACGAGCAGTACTTC. Encoded protein: CASSLNEDSYEQYF.